The rows below give T cell receptor beta chains drawn from one sample of a study of untreated major depressive disorder. TCRdb's table, derived via immunoSEQ multiplex PCR, lists solely in-frame clones and lacks some. The table has around 13,000 clones, approximately 91% seen once. Input material: CD4+ T cells from PBMCs. These receptors were collected from a man aged 25 to 40 with major depressive disorder. CDR3s include the opening cysteine and the closing phenylalanine or tryptophan. Fields, in order: CDR3 protein, CDR3 DNA, D gene, J gene, clone size, V gene. D genes are given only for firm matches. Expanded clones are given a class, and other clones once, few, many or no size at all.

CASSLRETVRIRELFF,TGCGCCAGCAGCTTGAGGGAGACAGTCAGGATCCGGGAGCTGTTTTTT,.,TRBJ2-2,.,TRBV5-1
CASGGTGLTDTQYF,TGCGCCAGCGGAGGGACAGGACTCACAGATACGCAGTATTTT,TRBD1,TRBJ2-3,.,TRBV10-1
CASSLRQGNQPQHF,TGTGCCAGCAGTCTACGACAGGGGAATCAGCCCCAGCATTTT,TRBD1,TRBJ1-5,.,TRBV2
CASSLPGLAGGQETQYF,TGTGCCAGCAGCTTACCGGGACTAGCGGGGGGACAAGAGACCCAGTACTTC,TRBD2,TRBJ2-5,.,TRBV7-9
CASSISILNTGELFF,TGTGCCAGTAGTATTAGTATTTTGAACACCGGGGAGCTGTTTTTT,.,TRBJ2-2,.,TRBV19
CASNRGAGETQYF,TGTGCCAGCAACAGGGGGGCGGGAGAGACCCAGTACTTC,TRBD1,TRBJ2-5,.,TRBV25-1
CSVVRDSLMNTEAFF,TGCAGCGTTGTCCGGGACAGTTTAATGAACACTGAAGCTTTCTTT,TRBD1,TRBJ1-1,.,TRBV29-1
CASSEWDEQFF,TGTGCCAGCAGTGAATGGGACGAGCAGTTCTTC,.,TRBJ2-1,.,TRBV25-1
CASSDLGQGRAFF,TGTGCCAGCAGTGACCTGGGGCAGGGAAGAGCTTTCTTT,.,TRBJ1-1,.,TRBV25-1
CASSLTGVLNTEAFF,TGCGCCAGCAGCTTAACAGGGGTGTTGAACACTGAAGCTTTCTTT,TRBD1,TRBJ1-1,.,TRBV5-1
CASSQSGTGDYNSPLHF,TGCGCCAGCAGTCAATCAGGGACAGGGGATTATAATTCACCCCTCCACTTT,TRBD1,TRBJ1-6,.,TRBV23-1
CAISGLEGSGELFF,TGTGCCATCAGTGGATTGGAGGGATCTGGGGAGCTGTTTTTT,.,TRBJ2-2,.,TRBV10-3
CASSSGTGPSYEQYF,TGTGCCAGCAGCTCGGGGACAGGGCCCTCCTACGAGCAGTACTTC,TRBD1,TRBJ2-7,.,TRBV11-3
CASSLGTSNTEAFF,TGCGCCAGCAGCTTGGGCACCTCGAACACTGAAGCTTTCTTT,.,TRBJ1-1,.,TRBV5-1
CASSLAFDGYTF,TGCGCCAGCAGCTTGGCCTTCGATGGCTACACCTTC,.,TRBJ1-2,.,TRBV5-1
CASSSTEFGGYTF,TGTGCCAGCAGCTCGACCGAATTTGGTGGCTACACCTTC,.,TRBJ1-2,once,TRBV7-9
CAWSVKGTVKETQYF,TGTGCCTGGTCCGTCAAGGGAACAGTAAAAGAGACCCAGTACTTC,.,TRBJ2-5,.,TRBV30
CASSPRLGDYGYTF,TGTGCCAGCTCCCCCCGGCTAGGGGACTATGGCTACACCTTC,.,TRBJ1-2,few,TRBV6-5
CASSQEPSGSNQPQHF,TGCGCCAGCAGCCAGGAACCCTCAGGAAGCAATCAGCCCCAGCATTTT,.,TRBJ1-5,.,TRBV5-1
CASSQGIATNEKLFF,TGTGCCAGCTCACAGGGAATTGCAACTAATGAAAAACTGTTTTTT,.,TRBJ1-4,.,TRBV18
CASTTGGRITALFF,TGTGCCAGCACCACAGGGGGCCGGATTACAGCCCTGTTTTTT,TRBD1,TRBJ2-2,.,TRBV28
CSAVDSYEQYF,TGCAGTGCTGTGGACAGCTACGAGCAGTACTTC,.,TRBJ2-7,.,TRBV20-1
CASSSRARHEQYF,TGTGCCAGTAGTAGCAGGGCTCGGCACGAGCAGTACTTC,.,TRBJ2-7,.,TRBV19
CASSLMTGATDTQYF,TGTGCCAGCAGCTTAATGACAGGGGCCACAGATACGCAGTATTTT,TRBD1,TRBJ2-3,.,TRBV5-4
CASSLGTYTDTQYF,TGCGCCAGCAGCTTGGGGACATACACAGATACGCAGTATTTT,.,TRBJ2-3,.,TRBV5-1
CASSSPRRSNQPQHF,TGTGCCAGCAGCTCCCCCAGGCGCAGCAATCAGCCCCAGCATTTT,.,TRBJ1-5,.,TRBV28
CASSPPSREQYF,TGTGCCAGCTCACCACCTTCCCGCGAGCAGTACTTC,.,TRBJ2-7,.,TRBV18
CAGYADTIHYEQYF,TGCGCCGGATACGCAGATACGATACACTACGAGCAGTACTTC,.,TRBJ2-7,.,TRBV10-1
CASSLQGGNQPQHF,TGCGCCAGCAGCTTGCAGGGAGGTAATCAGCCCCAGCATTTT,.,TRBJ1-5,.,TRBV5-1
CASIRAPGEDGYTF,TGTGCCAGCATTCGGGCCCCGGGGGAGGATGGCTACACCTTC,.,TRBJ1-2,.,TRBV9
CASSDKAGFTEAFF,TGTGCCAGCAGTGACAAGGCGGGGTTCACTGAAGCTTTCTTT,.,TRBJ1-1,.,TRBV25-1
CASMRSGAAKSSYNSPLHF,TGTGCCAGCATGCGATCCGGGGCCGCAAAGAGCTCCTATAATTCACCCCTCCACTTT,.,TRBJ1-6,.,TRBV2
CASSYRSANTEAFF,TGTGCCAGCAGTTACCGTTCGGCGAACACTGAAGCTTTCTTT,.,TRBJ1-1,.,TRBV6-6
CASSVHGGADYGYTF,TGTGCCAGCAGCGTACATGGGGGCGCGGACTATGGCTACACCTTC,.,TRBJ1-2,.,TRBV9
CASSVDQGLSGNTIYF,TGTGCCAGCAGCGTAGATCAGGGTCTCTCTGGAAACACCATATATTTT,.,TRBJ1-3,.,TRBV9
CASSLARTDLAKNIQYF,TGCGCCAGCAGCTTGGCCAGGACAGACCTAGCCAAAAACATTCAGTACTTC,.,TRBJ2-4,.,TRBV5-1
CASRDLTQDTQYF,TGCGCCAGCAGGGATTTAACACAAGATACGCAGTATTTT,.,TRBJ2-3,.,TRBV5-1
CASSYKQGREGYTF,TGTGCCAGCAGCTACAAACAGGGCCGAGAAGGCTACACCTTC,.,TRBJ1-2,.,TRBV5-4
CAWSGAALGYRSPLHF,TGTGCCTGGAGCGGAGCGGCGTTGGGGTATCGGTCACCCCTCCACTTT,.,TRBJ1-6,few,TRBV30
CASSPGLYTDTQYF,TGTGCCAGCAGCCCGGGACTATACACAGATACGCAGTATTTT,TRBD2,TRBJ2-3,.,TRBV14
CASSQKGNQPQHF,TGCGCCAGCAGCCAGAAAGGAAATCAGCCCCAGCATTTT,.,TRBJ1-5,.,TRBV4-1
CASSDPGAYEQYF,TGTGCCAGCAGCGACCCGGGCGCCTACGAGCAGTACTTC,.,TRBJ2-7,few,TRBV2
CASSPTSGGADTQYF,TGTGCCAGCAGTCCCACTAGCGGGGGGGCAGATACGCAGTATTTT,TRBD2,TRBJ2-3,.,TRBV6-4
CASSVAGGTDTQYF,TGTGCCAGCAGTGTAGCGGGGGGCACAGATACGCAGTATTTT,TRBD2,TRBJ2-3,.,TRBV25-1
CASSVGTSGNPYSGNTIYF,TGTGCCAGCAGCGTCGGAACGTCGGGGAACCCTTATTCTGGAAACACCATATATTTT,.,TRBJ1-3,.,TRBV9
CASGRASTGELFF,TGTGCCAGCGGGCGGGCCAGCACCGGGGAGCTGTTTTTT,.,TRBJ2-2,.,TRBV2
CASSLGQGGSNSPLHF,TGTGCCAGCAGCTTAGGACAGGGGGGAAGTAATTCACCCCTCCACTTT,TRBD1,TRBJ1-6,.,TRBV13
CASSKHQGYGYTF,TGTGCCAGCAGTAAACATCAGGGGTATGGCTACACCTTC,.,TRBJ1-2,.,TRBV6-5
CASSLEKGLGGYTF,TGTGCCAGCAGCTTGGAGAAGGGGTTGGGCGGCTACACCTTC,.,TRBJ1-2,.,TRBV5-4
CASRDSRLATQYF,TGTGCCAGCAGGGACAGCCGGTTGGCGACCCAGTACTTC,.,TRBJ2-5,.,TRBV14
CASSRSDQETQYF,TGCGCCAGCAGCCGAAGCGACCAAGAGACCCAGTACTTC,.,TRBJ2-5,.,TRBV4-1
CASSTGRQGQPQHF,TGTGCCAGCAGCACAGGTAGGCAGGGGCAGCCCCAGCATTTT,.,TRBJ1-5,.,TRBV27
CASSQDTRRQRGIYNEQFF,TGCGCCAGCAGCCAAGATACCCGTCGTCAGCGGGGGATCTACAATGAGCAGTTCTTC,TRBD2,TRBJ2-1,.,TRBV4-1